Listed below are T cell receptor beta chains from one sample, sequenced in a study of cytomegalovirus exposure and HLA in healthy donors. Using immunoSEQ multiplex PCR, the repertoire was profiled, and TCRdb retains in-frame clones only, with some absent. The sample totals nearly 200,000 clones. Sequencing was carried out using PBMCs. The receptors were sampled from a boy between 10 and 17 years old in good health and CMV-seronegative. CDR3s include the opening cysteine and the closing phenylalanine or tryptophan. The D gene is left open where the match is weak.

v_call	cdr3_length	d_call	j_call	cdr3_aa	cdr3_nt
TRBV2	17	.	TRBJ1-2	CASTRPSMVGDLSGYTF	TGTGCCAGCACGCGACCCTCGATGGTAGGGGATTTATCTGGCTACACCTTC
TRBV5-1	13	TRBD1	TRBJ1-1	CASSLGDSIMSFF	TGCGCCAGCAGCTTGGGGGACAGTATCATGTCTTTCTTT
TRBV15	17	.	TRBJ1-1	CATSRDKGRGAGPEAFF	TGTGCCACCAGCAGAGATAAGGGGCGGGGGGCAGGGCCTGAAGCTTTCTTT
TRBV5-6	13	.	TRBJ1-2	CASSLGGSYGYTF	TGTGCCAGCAGCTTGGGCGGGAGCTATGGCTACACCTTC
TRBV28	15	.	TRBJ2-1	CASSFSQGGVNEQFF	TGTGCCAGCAGTTTCTCCCAGGGCGGGGTAAATGAGCAGTTCTTC
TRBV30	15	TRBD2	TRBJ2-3	CAWTPLSGATDTQYF	TGTGCCTGGACCCCGTTAAGCGGGGCCACAGATACGCAGTATTTT
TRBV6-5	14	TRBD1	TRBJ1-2	CASSRRDRGPGYTF	TGTGCCAGCAGCCGCCGGGACAGGGGGCCTGGCTACACCTTC
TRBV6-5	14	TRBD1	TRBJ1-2	CASRGTGAAYGYTF	TGTGCCAGCAGGGGGACAGGGGCAGCCTATGGCTACACCTTC
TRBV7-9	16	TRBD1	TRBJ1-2	CASSSPSGTGERGYTF	TGTGCCAGCAGCTCCCCTTCCGGGACAGGGGAGCGTGGCTACACCTTC
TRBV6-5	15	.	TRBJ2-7	CASSLGALKSGGQYF	TGTGCCAGCAGTTTGGGCGCCTTGAAGAGTGGTGGGCAGTACTTC
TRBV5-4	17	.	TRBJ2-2	CASSLIPARENTGELFF	TGTGCCAGCAGCTTGATACCCGCCCGGGAAAACACCGGGGAGCTGTTTTTT
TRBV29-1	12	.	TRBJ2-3	CSVVLATDTQYF	TGCAGCGTCGTACTAGCCACAGATACGCAGTATTTT
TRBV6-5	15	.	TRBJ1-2	CASSFPLRGKYGYTF	TGTGCCAGCAGTTTTCCCTTGCGGGGTAAGTATGGCTACACCTTC
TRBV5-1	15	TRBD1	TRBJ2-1	CASIPPGQGRNEQFF	TGCGCCAGCATCCCCCCGGGACAGGGTAGAAATGAGCAGTTCTTC
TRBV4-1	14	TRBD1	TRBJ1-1	CASSRPGQVTEAFF	TGCGCCAGCAGCCGACCGGGACAGGTAACTGAAGCTTTCTTT
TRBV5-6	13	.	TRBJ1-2	CASSLAGHYGYTF	TGTGCCAGCAGCTTGGCAGGGCACTATGGCTACACCTTC
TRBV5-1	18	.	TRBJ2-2	CASSSGIPNLRPTGELFF	TGCGCCAGCAGCTCGGGGATACCTAACCTTCGGCCCACCGGGGAGCTGTTTTTT
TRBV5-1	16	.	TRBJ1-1	CASSRPEGPMNTEAFF	TGCGCCAGCAGCCGCCCCGAGGGCCCCATGAACACTGAAGCTTTCTTT
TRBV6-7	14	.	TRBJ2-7	CASSWPLISYEQYF	TGTGCCAGCAGTTGGCCACTAATCTCCTACGAGCAGTACTTC
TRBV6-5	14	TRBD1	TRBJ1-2	CASSYTGTAYGYTF	TGTGCCAGCAGTTACACCGGGACAGCCTATGGCTACACCTTC
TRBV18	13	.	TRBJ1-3	CASSRGQDNTIYF	TGTGCCAGCTCACGTGGGCAAGACAACACCATATATTTT
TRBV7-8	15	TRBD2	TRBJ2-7	CASRPNSGAGNEQYF	TGTGCCAGCAGACCCAATAGCGGGGCGGGAAACGAGCAGTACTTC
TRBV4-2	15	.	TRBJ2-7	CASSQETGSSYEQYF	TGTGCCAGCAGCCAGGAGACAGGAAGCTCCTACGAGCAGTACTTC
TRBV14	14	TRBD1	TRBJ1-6	CASSQGTGYSPLHF	TGTGCCAGCAGCCAAGGGACAGGCTATTCACCCCTCCACTTT
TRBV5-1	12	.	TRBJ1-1	CASSTGNTEAFF	TGCGCCAGCAGCACCGGGAACACTGAAGCTTTCTTT
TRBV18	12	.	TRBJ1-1	CASSPREGEAFF	TGTGCCAGCTCACCCCGAGAGGGTGAAGCTTTCTTT
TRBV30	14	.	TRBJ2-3	CAWSPLPRADTQYF	TGTGCCTGGAGCCCCCTTCCCAGGGCAGATACGCAGTATTTT
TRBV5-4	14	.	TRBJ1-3	CASSLYGMGNTIYF	TGTGCCAGCAGCTTGTATGGCATGGGAAACACCATATATTTT
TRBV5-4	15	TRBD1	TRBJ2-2	CASSPDRENTGELFF	TGTGCCAGCAGCCCCGACAGGGAGAACACCGGGGAGCTGTTTTTT
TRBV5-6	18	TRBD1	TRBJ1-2	CASSGWDRGLFQGHGYTF	TGTGCCAGCAGCGGGTGGGACAGGGGGCTTTTTCAGGGTCATGGCTACACCTTC
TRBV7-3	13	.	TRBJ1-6	CASSLEGDSPLHF	TGTGCCAGCAGCTTAGAGGGGGACTCACCCCTCCACTTT
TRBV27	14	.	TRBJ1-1	CASSLQGGNTEAFF	TGTGCCAGCAGTTTACAAGGGGGAAACACTGAAGCTTTCTTT
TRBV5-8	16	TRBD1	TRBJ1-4	CASSLEGTGVNEKLFF	TGTGCCAGCAGCTTGGAAGGGACAGGGGTTAATGAAAAACTGTTTTTT
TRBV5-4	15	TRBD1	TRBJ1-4	CASSFTGQDNEKLFF	TGTGCCAGCAGCTTTACGGGACAGGATAACGAAAAACTGTTTTTT
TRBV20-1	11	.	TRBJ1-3	CSIVTGNTIYF	TGCAGCATAGTTACTGGAAACACCATATATTTT
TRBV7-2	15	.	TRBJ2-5	CASSPPGEGGETQYF	TGTGCCAGCAGCCCCCCAGGGGAGGGTGGAGAGACCCAGTACTTC
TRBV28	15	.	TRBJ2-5	CASSFLGQTQETQYF	TGTGCCAGCAGTTTTCTTGGACAGACTCAAGAGACCCAGTACTTC
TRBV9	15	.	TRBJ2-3	CASTPLAAGPDTQYF	TGTGCCAGCACGCCATTAGCCGCGGGCCCAGATACGCAGTATTTT
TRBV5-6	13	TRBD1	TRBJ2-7	CASSLGQGVEQYF	TGTGCCAGCAGCTTGGGGCAGGGGGTCGAGCAGTACTTC
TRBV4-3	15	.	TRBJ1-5	CASSQERGGRRPQHF	TGCGCCAGCAGCCAAGAGCGTGGAGGGAGGCGGCCCCAGCATTTT
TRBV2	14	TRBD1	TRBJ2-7	CASRITGVSHEQYF	TGTGCCAGCAGAATAACAGGGGTTAGTCACGAGCAGTACTTC
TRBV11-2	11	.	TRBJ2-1	CASTADNEQFF	TGTGCCAGCACCGCGGACAATGAGCAGTTCTTC
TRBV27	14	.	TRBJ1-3	CASSLASSGNTIYF	TGTGCCAGCAGTTTAGCCAGCTCTGGAAACACCATATATTTT
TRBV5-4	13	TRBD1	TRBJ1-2	CASSPGTGFGYTF	TGTGCCAGCAGCCCCGGGACAGGGTTTGGCTACACCTTC
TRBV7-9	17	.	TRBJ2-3	CASSSTAGTRLLDTQYF	TGTGCCAGCAGCTCCACCGCCGGGACTCGACTACTGGATACGCAGTATTTT
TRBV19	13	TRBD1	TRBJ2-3	CASRGQGPDTQYF	TGTGCCAGTAGGGGACAGGGGCCGGATACGCAGTATTTT
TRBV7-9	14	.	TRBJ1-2	CASSLVWRRDGYTF	TGTGCCAGCAGCTTAGTGTGGAGGAGGGATGGCTACACCTTC
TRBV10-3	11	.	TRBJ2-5	CAISDQETQYF	TGTGCCATCAGTGACCAGGAGACCCAGTACTTC
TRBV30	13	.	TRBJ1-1	CAWSVTLSTEAFF	TGTGCCTGGAGTGTCACCTTGAGCACTGAAGCTTTCTTT
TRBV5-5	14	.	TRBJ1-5	CASSLVSRGQPQHF	TGTGCCAGCAGCTTGGTGAGCCGGGGTCAGCCCCAGCATTTT
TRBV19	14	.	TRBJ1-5	CASSTQGGDQPQHF	TGTGCCAGTAGTACTCAAGGGGGAGATCAGCCCCAGCATTTT
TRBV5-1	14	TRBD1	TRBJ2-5	CASSWDREVETQYF	TGCGCCAGCAGCTGGGACAGGGAGGTTGAGACCCAGTACTTC
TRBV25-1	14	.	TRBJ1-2	CASSDWGGNYGYTF	TGTGCCAGCAGTGACTGGGGGGGTAACTATGGCTACACCTTC